This T cell receptor beta chain emerged from a study of CD4 and CD8 cells across lung adenocarcinoma regions. The CDR3 is 13 residues long. CDR1 is MNHEY, CDR2 SMNVEV, per germline (reference sequence). Samples came from patients with localized non-small cell lung adenocarcinoma. TCRdb analysed the PCR reads with MiXCR anew, one entry per CDR3 protein. This table has 9,500 to 12,000 distinct CDR3 sequences, 53% appearing once. In its sample, this clonotype was seen a few times. At one end the junction does not follow the germline gene, possibly because of a read error. The chain is built from TRBV27 and TRBJ2-4, with D possibly being TRBD2 (5 bases). Sequenced material: CD4+ T cells from the center of a lung tumor. This clonotype originated in a male donor with lung adenocarcinoma. The CD4 and CD8 labels of this study may be unreliable. The CDR3 DNA reads TGTGCCAGCAAGGAACAGAACCGGGATATTCAGTACTTT. Protein sequence: CASKEQNRDIQYF.